This T cell receptor beta chain was sequenced in a study of blood T cell repertoires in COVID-19. Study-wide context: From the United States, Italy and Spain came samples of acute and convalescent COVID-19.

Germline assignment: CDR1 SGDLS and CDR2 YYNGEE. The CDR3 loop spans 13 amino acids. V was trimmed by 4 bases and J by 4 bases, leaving 11 bases between them. This clone was counted a single time. As handled by the study authors: Estimation of nucleated cell counts was performed using reference gene primer amplification. Profiling relied on immunoSEQ multiplex PCR, and the TCRdb table lists in-frame clones only, not all of them. The DNA was the basis for D and trimming; V, J and clone size are from that table. The sample holds 150,000 to 190,000 clones, around 91% seen once. The chain joins TRBV9 to TRBJ2-5; perhaps TRBD2 as D (6 bases). The TCR comes from a woman aged 40 to 55 with acute or convalescent COVID-19. Sequenced sample: peripheral blood. CDR3 bases: TGTGCCAGCAGCTCCGGGGGAGGAGAGACCCAGTACTTC. Its protein is CASSSGGGETQYF.